These 11 T cell receptor beta chains share one sample of origin, sequenced in a study of cytomegalovirus exposure and HLA in healthy donors. A multiplex PCR was run with 60 Vbeta primers and 13 Jbeta primers. The table came from immunoSEQ multiplex PCR; TCRdb's copy has only in-frame clones and leaves some out. The profile shows around 150,000 clones, roughly 85% of them singletons. The sample was PBMCs. The receptor source for this set is a woman in her forties or fifties in good health and CMV-seropositive.

This clone showed up just once. This chain uses TRBV7-9 with TRBJ2-1; no clear D gene. Germline CDR1 is SEHNR and CDR2 is FQNEAQ (reference sequence). V lost 6 bases and J 4 bases, leaving 7 bases between the germline ends. This CDR3 has 12 residues. The CDR3 region is CASSSLYNEQFF. The DNA for the CDR3 is TGTGCCAGCAGTTCACTATACAATGAGCAGTTCTTC.

The genes are TRBV2 and TRBJ2-7; tentatively, D is TRBD1 (5 bases). The CDR3 totals 16 residues. V lost 6 bases and J lost 0, with 18 bases in between. Germline-derived CDR1 and CDR2 are SNHLY and FYNNEI. The CDR3 here is CASRSRQRISSYEQYF. The CDR3 DNA sequence: TGTGCCAGCAGGAGTAGACAGCGAATAAGCTCCTACGAGCAGTACTTC.

The chain carries TRBV30 and TRBJ1-4, with TRBD1 as a possible D gene (6 bases). Germline assignment: CDR1 GTSNPN and CDR2 SVGIG (reference sequence). This CDR3 is 15 amino acids long. Trimming pared 1 base from V and 8 bases from J, leaving 17 bases between. The CDR3 DNA follows: TGTGCCTGGAGTGGGACCGGGACAATGGGGGAAAAACTGTTTTTT. The encoded protein is CAWSGTGTMGEKLFF.

The V and J genes are TRBV5-5 and TRBJ2-7; 7 bases line up with TRBD1. Germline CDR1 reads SGHKS; CDR2 reads YYEKEE (reference sequence). The CDR3 spans 14 residues. The V and J ends lost 3 bases and 3 bases, in that order; junction bases with no gene match: 6. This chain's CDR3 is CASSSWDRLYEQYF. For the CDR3, the DNA is TGTGCCAGCAGCTCGTGGGACAGACTCTACGAGCAGTACTTC.

The chain couples TRBV12-5 to TRBJ1-2, with 9 bases that match TRBD1. The germline CDR1 and CDR2 sequences are LGHNT and FRNRAP. The CDR3 loop spans 15 amino acids. V trimming: 2 bases; J trimming: 4 bases; junction bases outside the gene matches: 5. CDR3 nucleotide sequence: TGTGCTAGTGGTTTGTTACAGGGGGCGGTCTATGGCTACACCTTC. This sequence encodes CASGLLQGAVYGYTF.

V is TRBV5-4 and J is TRBJ2-1; 10 nucleotides agree with TRBD2. Trimming took 3 bases from V and 3 from J; bases not matched to a gene: 6. The CDR3 sequence is 16 residues long. Germline V gene lookup returns CDR1 SGHNT and CDR2 YYREEE (reference sequence). The CDR3 loop is CASSWNSGGIYNEQFF. The CDR3 DNA reads TGTGCCAGCAGCTGGAATAGCGGGGGGATCTACAATGAGCAGTTCTTC.

This chain links TRBV6-1 with TRBJ2-3, with 11 positions matching TRBD2. J lost 3 bases, V lost 4 bases, and 6 bases had no gene match. The CDR3 length is 16 residues. The V gene's germline CDR1 is MNHNS and CDR2 SASEGT. The CDR3 here is CASSGRLAGITDTQYF. The CDR3 bases are TGTGCCAGCAGTGGCCGACTAGCGGGAATTACAGATACGCAGTATTTT.

On this clone itself: Other DNA sequences of this sample code for an identical CDR3. The chain joins TRBV4-1 to TRBJ1-4; TRBD1 is a possible D gene (5 bases). Germline lookup yields CDR1 MGHRA and CDR2 YSYEKL. The CDR3 sequence is 14 residues long. The germline V and J ends were trimmed by 3 bases and 8 bases, with 13 bases remaining between them. The CDR3 sequence is CASSHTQGNEKLFF. The CDR3 DNA is TGCGCCAGCAGCCATACCCAGGGAAACGAAAAACTGTTTTTT.

The CDR3: CASSYSGAQETQYF. CDR3 DNA: TGTGCCAGCAGTTACTCTGGGGCCCAAGAGACCCAGTACTTC. The rearrangement joins TRBV6-5 to TRBJ2-5; D possibly corresponds to TRBD1 (5 bases). V lost 0 bases to trimming and J lost 1 base, with 6 bases between them. The CDR3 has 14 amino acids. The germline V gene has CDR1 MNHEY and CDR2 SVGAGI.

The V gene is TRBV7-2, the J gene TRBJ2-3, with no clear D. The germline V gene encodes CDR1 SGHTA and CDR2 FQGNSA. CDR3 size: 11 residues. Trimming removed 5 bases at V and 4 bases at J, with 4 bases between. The CDR3 DNA sequence: TGTGCCAGCAGCCTCCCAGATACGCAGTATTTT. It yields the protein CASSLPDTQYF.

The CDR3 DNA follows: TGTGCCAGCAGTGACGGGGTAGGGCAGTACTTC. Its protein product is CASSDGVGQYF. The genes are TRBV6-5 and TRBJ2-7, with a weak D call TRBD2 (5 bases). Germline CDR1 is MNHEY and CDR2 is SVGAGI. The CDR3 totals 11 residues. V was clipped by 5 bases and J by 9 bases, with 11 bases between them.